This TCR beta chain derives from a study of T cell clones after liver transplantation. Study overall: Pre-transplant mixed lymphocyte reactions yielded third-party-reactive TCRbeta sequences as comparators for graft-donor-reactive sequences. Overall study findings and caveats: Donor-reactive sequences fell more than third party-reactive ones, suggesting partial deletion.

Regarding this clone: Its antigen is currently unknown.

The V segment lost 5 bases and the J segment 8 bases; nucleotides outside the gene matches: 5. CDR3 length: 12 amino acids. CDR1 is MNHEY, CDR2 SVGAGI, per germline. Using immunoSEQ multiplex PCR, the repertoire was profiled, and TCRdb retains in-frame clones only, with some absent. The table records 75,000 to 95,000 clones, approximately 87% of them present only once. The sample consisted of CD4+ T cells from blood, taken at the 22-month timepoint. J is TRBJ1-2 and V is TRBV6-5; 7 nucleotides match TRBD1. The clonotype originates from a human patient who received a liver transplant. Some T cells may possibly be graft donor cells. The CDR3 loop reads CASSTGTVGYTF. In nucleotides, the CDR3 is TGTGCCAGCAGTACTGGGACAGTCGGCTACACCTTC.